The 16 T cell receptor beta chains reported below all come from one sample, sequenced in a study of response to subunit inactivated influenza vaccine. TCRdb recomputed calls from the RT-PCR reads with MiXCR, one row per CDR3 protein. Of just under 250,000 distinct CDR3 sequences listed, 9.5% to 15% are singletons. Source: non-naive T cells sorted from PBMCs, taken 14 to 15 days before vaccination. Receptor source: a man aged 45-65 years who received an inactivated influenza vaccine.

This clonotype has only a few counts. The rearrangement uses TRBV4-2 and TRBJ2-1, with 7 bases fitting TRBD1. J lost 2 bases, V lost 0 bases, and 4 bases had no gene match. The CDR3 is 16 amino acids. Germline loops: CDR1 LGHNA, CDR2 YNFKEQ. The CDR3 nucleotides are TGTGCCAGCAGCCAAGATCAGGGGGACCCCTACAATGAGCAGTTCTTC. Translated, it gives CASSQDQGDPYNEQFF.

The CDR3 spells CASSNTLWTYYEQYF. The CDR3, as DNA: TGTGCCAGCAGTAATACCCTCTGGACTTACTACGAGCAGTACTTC. The chain links TRBV28 to TRBJ2-7; D may be TRBD2 (5 bases). The CDR3 is 15 residues long. Germline V gene lookup returns CDR1 MDHEN and CDR2 SYDVKM. Between the trimmed V and J ends, which lost 5 bases and 3 bases, there was a span of 17 bases.

This clonotype has ten or more counts. This sequence joins TRBV5-1 and TRBJ2-3; 7 bases agree with TRBD2. The germline V gene has CDR1 SGHRS and CDR2 YFSETQ. V gave up 0 bases and J gave up 6 bases; unmatched junction bases: 13. CDR3 length: 17 residues. CDR3 nucleotide sequence: TGCGCCAGCAGCTTGGCCGGGGGTGCGGGAGTGAGGGATACGCAGTATTTT. It yields the protein CASSLAGGAGVRDTQYF. The full variable domain, completed using reference TRBV5-1 and TRBJ2-3, is KAGVTQTPRYLIKTRGQQVTLSCSPISGHRSVSWYQQTPGQGLQFLFEYFSETQRNKGNFPGRFSGRQFSNSRSEMNVSTLELGDSALYLCASSLAGGAGVRDTQYFGPGTRLTVL.

This rearrangement joins TRBV7-2 to TRBJ2-1; 10 bases match TRBD2. Germline trimming cut 3 bases from V and 7 bases from J; bases unmatched to any gene: 3. Germline values: CDR1 SGHTA, CDR2 FQGNSA. The CDR3 is 14 amino acids. CDR3 protein: CASSLTSGRNEQFF. Here the CDR3 DNA reads TGTGCCAGCAGCTTGACTAGCGGGCGAAATGAGCAGTTCTTC.

This sequence joins TRBV6-1 and TRBJ2-1; no reliable D call. The CDR3 loop spans 18 amino acids. Germline loops: CDR1 MNHNS, CDR2 SASEGT. Trimming removed 2 bases at V and 0 bases at J, with 17 bases between. CDR3 nucleotide sequence: TGTGCCAGCAGTGAACGTCGTGGTCTCACAAGCTCCTACAATGAGCAGTTCTTC. This sequence encodes CASSERRGLTSSYNEQFF.

This rearrangement joins TRBV4-3 to TRBJ2-7; D is possibly TRBD2 (6 bases). The V end lost 3 bases, the J end lost 3 bases, and 9 bases lay between the germline ends. Germline V gives CDR1 LGHNA, CDR2 YSLEER. There are 13 residues in the CDR3. CDR3: CASSQGLGYEQYF. CDR3 DNA: TGCGCCAGCAGCCAGGGACTTGGCTACGAGCAGTACTTC.

Judged by abundance, this clonotype is medium-sized. The chain recombines TRBV7-2 with TRBJ1-1, with 7 nucleotides matching TRBD1. The CDR3 runs to 14 residues. The germline V gene encodes CDR1 SGHTA and CDR2 FQGNSA. Germline trimming cut 3 bases from V and 2 bases from J; bases unmatched to any gene: 3. CDR3 DNA sequence: TGTGCCAGCAGCTTGGGACAGTTCAACACTGAAGCTTTCTTT. Translating it yields CASSLGQFNTEAFF.

The chain joins TRBV20-1 to TRBJ2-7, with D hard to call. This CDR3 region has 15 residues. Trimming pared 5 bases from V and 0 bases from J, leaving 17 bases between. CDR1 is DFQATT and CDR2 is SNEGSKA in the germline V gene (reference sequence). The CDR3, as DNA: TGCAGTGCTCCAAACGTGGCAGGTAGCTCCTACGAGCAGTACTTC. Amino acid sequence: CSAPNVAGSSYEQYF.

The chain employs TRBV28 and TRBJ2-7; D remains ambiguous. From germline, CDR1 is MDHEN and CDR2 SYDVKM. V was clipped by 6 bases and J by 4 bases, with 10 bases between them. The CDR3 consists of 12 residues. CDR3 sequence (DNA): TGTGCCAGCAGCCCCCCAGCATACGAGCAGTACTTC. As protein: CASSPPAYEQYF.

This clonotype was observed a handful of times. The chain combines TRBV18 with TRBJ2-3; D might be TRBD2 (6 bases). The CDR3 has 15 amino acids. The germline CDR1 and CDR2 sequences are KGHSH and LQKENI. Trimming shortened V by 3 bases and J by 4 bases, and 14 bases separated the two germline ends. This CDR3 reads CASSPSGPPPDTQYF. The CDR3, as DNA: TGTGCCAGCTCACCGAGCGGGCCCCCTCCAGATACGCAGTATTTT.

This clonotype was observed many times. The chain joins TRBV29-1 to TRBJ2-5; D is perhaps TRBD2 (5 bases). Germline loops: CDR1 SQVTM, CDR2 ANQGSEA. The CDR3 consists of 11 residues. The V and J ends lost 2 bases and 14 bases respectively, with 15 bases between them. This chain's CDR3 is CSVERAGGRYF. CDR3 DNA sequence: TGCAGCGTTGAAAGGGCGGGTGGAAGATACTTC.

This clonotype was seen repeatedly, ten times or more. The genes are TRBV5-1 and TRBJ2-2; 7 nucleotides agree with TRBD2. CDR1 is SGHRS and CDR2 is YFSETQ in the germline V gene. V lost 0 bases to trimming and J lost 4 bases; unmatched junction nucleotides: 6. CDR3 length equals 16 residues. The CDR3 DNA is TGCGCCAGCAGCTTGGAAGCGGGACTCGGCACCGGGGAGCTGTTTTTT. Its protein is CASSLEAGLGTGELFF.

The sample holds many counts of this clonotype. The chain links TRBV28 to TRBJ1-4, with 7 bases fitting TRBD1. Germline V gene sequence: CDR1 MDHEN, CDR2 SYDVKM. The length of the CDR3 is 15 residues. The trim removed 9 bases at V and 0 bases at J, leaving 7 bases unmatched. CDR3 DNA: TGTGCCAGTTCGTCAGGGGGTGCAACTAATGAAAAACTGTTTTTT. Translated, it gives CASSSGGATNEKLFF. Supplemented by reference TRBV28 and TRBJ1-4, the full variable domain reads DVKVTQSSRYLVKRTGEKVFLECVQDMDHENMFWYRQDPGLGLRLIYFSYDVKMKEKGDIPEGYSVSREKKERFSLILESASTNQTSMYLCASSSGGATNEKLFFGSGTQLSVL.

This sequence joins TRBV29-1 and TRBJ1-5; no clear D gene. Per the germline V gene, CDR1 is SQVTM and CDR2 is ANQGSEA. This CDR3 contains 14 residues. With 6 bases removed from V and 2 bases from J, the gap between germline ends came to 14 bases. CDR3 DNA sequence: TGCAGCGTCACAGATGGTCCGGGCAATCAGCCCCAGCATTTT. Its protein is CSVTDGPGNQPQHF.

Notes on this clonotype: A much bigger clone sits one base away, suggesting this may be a read error. This chain uses TRBV4-3 with TRBJ2-4; D is possibly TRBD1 (7 bases). Germline CDR1 reads LGHNA; CDR2 reads YSLEER. This CDR3 is 17 amino acids long. The V end lost 3 bases, the J end lost 4 bases, and 19 bases lay between the germline ends. CDR3 nucleotides: TGCGCCAGCAGCCACGATCTCGGGGGACAGCTAAAAAACATTCAGTACTTC. Translating it yields CASSHDLGGQLKNIQYF.

This clonotype was detected only a few times. This chain connects TRBV11-2 to TRBJ2-7; maybe TRBD2 (6 bases). Germline V lookup: CDR1 SGHAT, CDR2 FQNNGV. V dropped 2 bases and J dropped 3 bases, with 23 bases sitting between them. The length of the CDR3 is 18 residues. The CDR3 region is CASSLPPLLARINYEQYF. The CDR3 bases are TGTGCCAGCAGCTTACCCCCTCTCCTAGCGCGTATTAACTACGAGCAGTACTTC.